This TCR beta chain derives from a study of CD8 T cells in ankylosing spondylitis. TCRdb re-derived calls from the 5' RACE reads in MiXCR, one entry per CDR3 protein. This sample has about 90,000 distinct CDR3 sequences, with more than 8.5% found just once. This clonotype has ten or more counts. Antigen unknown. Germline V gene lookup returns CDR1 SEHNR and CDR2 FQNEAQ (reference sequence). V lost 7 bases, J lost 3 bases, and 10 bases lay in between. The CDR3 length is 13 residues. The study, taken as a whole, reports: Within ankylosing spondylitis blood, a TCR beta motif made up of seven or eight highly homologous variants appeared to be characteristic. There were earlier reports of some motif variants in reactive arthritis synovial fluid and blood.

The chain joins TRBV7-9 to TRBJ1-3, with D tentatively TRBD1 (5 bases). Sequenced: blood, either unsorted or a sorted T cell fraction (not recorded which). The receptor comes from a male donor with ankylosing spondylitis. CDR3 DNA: TGTGCCAGCATCGGGACGCATGGAAACACCATATATTTT. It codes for CASIGTHGNTIYF.